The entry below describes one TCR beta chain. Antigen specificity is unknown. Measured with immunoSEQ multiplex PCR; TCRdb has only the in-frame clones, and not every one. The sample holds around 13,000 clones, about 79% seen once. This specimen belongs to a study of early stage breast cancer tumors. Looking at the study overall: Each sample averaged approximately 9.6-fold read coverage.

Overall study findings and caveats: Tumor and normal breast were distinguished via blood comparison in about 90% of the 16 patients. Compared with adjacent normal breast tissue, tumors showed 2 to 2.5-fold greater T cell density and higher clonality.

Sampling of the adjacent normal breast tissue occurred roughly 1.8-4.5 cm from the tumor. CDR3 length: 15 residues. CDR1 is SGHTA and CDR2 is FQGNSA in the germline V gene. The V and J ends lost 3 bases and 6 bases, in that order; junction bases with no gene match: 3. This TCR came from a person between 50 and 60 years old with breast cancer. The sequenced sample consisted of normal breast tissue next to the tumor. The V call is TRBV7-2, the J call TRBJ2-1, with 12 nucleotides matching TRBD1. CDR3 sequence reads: CASSLGQGAFNEQFF. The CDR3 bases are TGTGCCAGCAGCTTGGGACAGGGGGCATTCAATGAGCAGTTCTTC.